Listed below are T cell receptor beta chains from one sample, sequenced in a study of a mutant IDH1 vaccine in newly diagnosed glioma. No antigen has been assigned to these receptors. The repertoire was sequenced with immunoSEQ multiplex PCR; TCRdb's copy has only in-frame clones and lacks some. The sample shows about 21,000 clones, about 90% of them seen only once. This specimen was PBMCs, taken from a glioma patient whose treatment included an IDH1 peptide vaccine. These receptors were taken from a woman aged 40 to 50 with glioma. CDR3s include the opening cysteine and the closing phenylalanine or tryptophan. D genes are given only for firm matches. Not every row has a clone size; where given, it reads once, few, many or a size class.

size,J,D,V,CDR3,DNA
.,TRBJ2-6,.,TRBV7-9,CAGDLSGANVLTF,TGTGCCGGGGACCTCTCTGGGGCCAACGTCCTGACTTTC
.,TRBJ2-1,.,TRBV7-9,CASCLAITPSEQFF,TGTGCCAGTTGCCTGGCCATAACCCCTTCTGAGCAGTTCTTC
.,TRBJ2-7,TRBD1,TRBV11-2,CASSERRDRVSEQYF,TGTGCCAGCAGCGAACGCCGGGACAGGGTTTCCGAGCAGTACTTC
.,TRBJ1-2,.,TRBV4-2,CASSQVPANYGYTF,TGTGCCAGCAGCCAAGTGCCCGCTAACTATGGCTACACCTTC
.,TRBJ1-6,.,TRBV7-2,CASRARDGFNSPLHF,TGTGCCAGCCGCGCCCGGGACGGCTTTAATTCACCCCTCCACTTT
.,TRBJ2-7,TRBD2,TRBV10-3,CAIKPGLAGGTYEQYF,TGTGCCATCAAACCGGGACTAGCGGGAGGTACCTACGAGCAGTACTTC
.,TRBJ1-1,.,TRBV7-9,CASSSRTLENTEAFF,TGTGCCAGCAGCTCCAGGACCCTGGAGAACACTGAAGCTTTCTTT
few,TRBJ1-3,.,TRBV11-2,CASSSTVSGNTIYF,TGTGCCAGCAGCTCGACAGTCTCTGGAAACACCATATATTTT
.,TRBJ2-7,.,TRBV9,CASSPWDADEQYF,TGTGCCAGCAGCCCCTGGGACGCGGACGAGCAGTACTTC
.,TRBJ2-1,.,TRBV14,CASSQGGFRNEQFF,TGTGCCAGCAGCCAAGGGGGCTTCCGAAATGAGCAGTTCTTC
few,TRBJ1-6,.,TRBV4-2,CASSTGPTGNSPLHF,TGTGCCAGCAGTACGGGCCCTACAGGGAATTCACCCCTCCACTTT
.,TRBJ1-1,.,TRBV7-6,CASSAVFDQNTEAFF,TGTGCCAGCAGCGCCGTGTTTGATCAGAACACTGAAGCTTTCTTT
.,TRBJ2-1,TRBD1,TRBV7-6,CASSVPGQVGEQFF,TGTGCCAGCAGCGTTCCGGGACAGGTCGGTGAGCAGTTCTTC
.,TRBJ2-7,.,TRBV6-5,CASSYLNGDEQYF,TGTGCCAGCAGTTACCTTAACGGGGACGAGCAGTACTTC
.,TRBJ1-5,.,TRBV2,CASSVGGYSNQPQHF,TGTGCCAGCAGTGTGGGGGGTTATAGCAATCAGCCCCAGCATTTT
.,TRBJ2-7,.,TRBV5-4,CASSLGGYEQYF,TGTGCCAGCAGCTTGGGGGGGTACGAGCAGTACTTC
.,TRBJ2-7,TRBD2,TRBV19,CASSMRGVGYEQYF,TGTGCCAGTAGTATGCGGGGGGTCGGCTACGAGCAGTACTTC